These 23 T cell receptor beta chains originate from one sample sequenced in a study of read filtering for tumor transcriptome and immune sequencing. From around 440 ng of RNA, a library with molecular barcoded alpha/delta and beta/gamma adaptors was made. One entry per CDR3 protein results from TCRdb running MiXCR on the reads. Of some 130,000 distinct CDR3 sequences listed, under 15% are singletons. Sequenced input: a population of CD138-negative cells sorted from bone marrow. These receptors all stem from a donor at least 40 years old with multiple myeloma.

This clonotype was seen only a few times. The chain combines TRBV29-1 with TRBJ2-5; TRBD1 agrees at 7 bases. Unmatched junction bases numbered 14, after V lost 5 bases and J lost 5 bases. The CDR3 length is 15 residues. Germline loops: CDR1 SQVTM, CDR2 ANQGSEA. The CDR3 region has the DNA TGCAGCGTTTTTCCCCCGACAGGGTGGTACGAGACCCAGTACTTC. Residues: CSVFPPTGWYETQYF. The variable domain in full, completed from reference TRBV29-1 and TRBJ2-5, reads SAVISQKPSRDICQRGTSLTIQCQVDSQVTMMFWYRQQPGQSLTLIATANQGSEATYESGFVIDKFPISRPNLTFSTLTVSNMSPEDSSIYLCSVFPPTGWYETQYFGPGTRLLVL.

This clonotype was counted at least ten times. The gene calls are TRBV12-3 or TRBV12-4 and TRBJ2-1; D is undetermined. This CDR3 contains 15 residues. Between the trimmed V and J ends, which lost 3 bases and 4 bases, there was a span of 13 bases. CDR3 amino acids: CASSFIGQMYNEQFF. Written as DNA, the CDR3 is TGTGCCAGCAGTTTTATTGGGCAGATGTACAATGAGCAGTTCTTC.

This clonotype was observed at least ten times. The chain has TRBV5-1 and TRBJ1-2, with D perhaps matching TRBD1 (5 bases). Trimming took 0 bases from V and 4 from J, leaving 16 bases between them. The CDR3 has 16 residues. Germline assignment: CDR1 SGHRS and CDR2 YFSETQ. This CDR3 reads CASSLEGLVAAYGYTF. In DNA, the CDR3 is TGCGCCAGCAGCTTGGAGGGGTTGGTGGCTGCCTATGGCTACACCTTC.

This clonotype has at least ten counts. The CDR3 spells CASSLGTNQPQHF. CDR3 in DNA: TGTGCCAGCAGCTTAGGGACGAATCAGCCCCAGCATTTT. The chain combines TRBV7-6 with TRBJ1-5; D is ambiguous. Germline lookup yields CDR1 SGHVS and CDR2 FNYEAQ. V shed 1 base and J shed 4 bases, with 5 bases lying between them. There are 13 residues in the CDR3.

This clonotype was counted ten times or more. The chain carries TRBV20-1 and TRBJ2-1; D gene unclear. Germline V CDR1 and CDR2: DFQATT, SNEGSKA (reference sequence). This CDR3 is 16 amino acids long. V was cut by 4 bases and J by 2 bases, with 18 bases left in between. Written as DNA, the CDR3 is TGCAGTGCTACAACCGGGCTCCCCGCTCCCTACAATGAGCAGTTCTTC. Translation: CSATTGLPAPYNEQFF.

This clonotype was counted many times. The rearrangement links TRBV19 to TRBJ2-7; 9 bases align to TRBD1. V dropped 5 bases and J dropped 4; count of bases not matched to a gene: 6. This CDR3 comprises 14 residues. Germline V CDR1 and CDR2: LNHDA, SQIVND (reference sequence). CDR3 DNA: TGTGCCAGTAGTCGGACAGGGGAAGTTTACGAGCAGTACTTC. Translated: CASSRTGEVYEQYF.

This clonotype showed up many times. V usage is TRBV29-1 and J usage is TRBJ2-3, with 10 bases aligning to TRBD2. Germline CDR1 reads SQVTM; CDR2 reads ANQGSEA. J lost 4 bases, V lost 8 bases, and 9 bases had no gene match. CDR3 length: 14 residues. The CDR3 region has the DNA TGCAGCCCCCGGGTAGCGGGGGGTCCAGATACGCAGTATTTT. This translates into CSPRVAGGPDTQYF.

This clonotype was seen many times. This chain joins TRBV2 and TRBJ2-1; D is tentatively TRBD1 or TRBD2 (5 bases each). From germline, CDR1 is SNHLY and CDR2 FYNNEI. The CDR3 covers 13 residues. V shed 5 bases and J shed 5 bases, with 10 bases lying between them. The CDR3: CASSPEGNNEQFF. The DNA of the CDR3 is TGTGCCAGCAGTCCCGAGGGGAACAATGAGCAGTTCTTC.

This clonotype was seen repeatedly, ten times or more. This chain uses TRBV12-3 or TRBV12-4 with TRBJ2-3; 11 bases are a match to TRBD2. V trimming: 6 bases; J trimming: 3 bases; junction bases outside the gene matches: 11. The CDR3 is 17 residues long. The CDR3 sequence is CASRPGLAAVGTDTQYF. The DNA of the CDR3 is TGTGCCAGCAGACCGGGACTAGCGGCTGTCGGGACAGATACGCAGTATTTT.

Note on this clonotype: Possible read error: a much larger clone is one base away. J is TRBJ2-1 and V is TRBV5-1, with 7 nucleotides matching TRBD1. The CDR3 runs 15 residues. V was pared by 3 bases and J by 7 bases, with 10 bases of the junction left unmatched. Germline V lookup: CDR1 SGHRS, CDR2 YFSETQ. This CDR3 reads CASSSASVGQNEQFF. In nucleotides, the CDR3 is TGCGCCAGCAGCTCCGCTTCAGTGGGACAGAATGAGCAGTTCTTC.

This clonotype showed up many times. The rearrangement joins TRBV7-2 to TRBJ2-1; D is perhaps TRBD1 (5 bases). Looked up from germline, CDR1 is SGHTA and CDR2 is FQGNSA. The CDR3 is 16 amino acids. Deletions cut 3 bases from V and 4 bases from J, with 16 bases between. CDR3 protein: CASSLQWGGTYNEQFF. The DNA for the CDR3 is TGTGCCAGCAGCTTGCAGTGGGGCGGAACTTACAATGAGCAGTTCTTC.

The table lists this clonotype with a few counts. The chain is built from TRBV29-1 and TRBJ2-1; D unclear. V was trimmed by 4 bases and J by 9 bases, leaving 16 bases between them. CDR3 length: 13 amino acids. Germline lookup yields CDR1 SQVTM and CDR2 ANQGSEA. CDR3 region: CSVGFMSTGEQFF. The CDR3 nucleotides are TGCAGCGTTGGATTTATGAGCACCGGTGAGCAGTTCTTC.

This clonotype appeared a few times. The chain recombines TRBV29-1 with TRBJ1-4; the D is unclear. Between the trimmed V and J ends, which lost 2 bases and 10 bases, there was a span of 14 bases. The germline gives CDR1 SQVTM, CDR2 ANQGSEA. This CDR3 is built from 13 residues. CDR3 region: CSVENRVRGKLFF. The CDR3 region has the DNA TGCAGCGTTGAAAATAGGGTGCGCGGAAAACTGTTTTTT.

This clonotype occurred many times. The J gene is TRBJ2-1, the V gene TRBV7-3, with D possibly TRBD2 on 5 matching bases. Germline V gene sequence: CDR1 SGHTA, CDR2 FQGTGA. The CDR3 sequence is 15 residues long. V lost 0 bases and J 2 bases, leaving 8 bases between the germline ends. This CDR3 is CASSLTGMPYNEQFF. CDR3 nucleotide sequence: TGTGCCAGCAGCTTAACCGGGATGCCCTACAATGAGCAGTTCTTC.

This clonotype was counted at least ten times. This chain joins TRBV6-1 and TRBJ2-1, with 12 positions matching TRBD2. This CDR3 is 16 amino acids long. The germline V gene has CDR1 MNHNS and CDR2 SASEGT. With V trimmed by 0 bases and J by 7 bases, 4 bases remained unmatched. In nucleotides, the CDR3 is TGTGCCAGCAGTGAAGCAGGGACTAGCGGGTTGAATGAGCAGTTCTTC. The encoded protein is CASSEAGTSGLNEQFF.

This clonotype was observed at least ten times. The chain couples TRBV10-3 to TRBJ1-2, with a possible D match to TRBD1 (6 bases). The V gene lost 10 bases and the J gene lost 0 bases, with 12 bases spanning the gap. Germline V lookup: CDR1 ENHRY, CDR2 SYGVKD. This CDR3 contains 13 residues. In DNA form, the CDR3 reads TGTGCCACCCGGACAGTCCCTAACTATGGCTACACCTTC. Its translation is CATRTVPNYGYTF.

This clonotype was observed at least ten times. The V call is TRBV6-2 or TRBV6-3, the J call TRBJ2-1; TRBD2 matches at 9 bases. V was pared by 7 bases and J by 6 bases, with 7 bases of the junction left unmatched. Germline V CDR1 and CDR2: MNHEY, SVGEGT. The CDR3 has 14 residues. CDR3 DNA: TGTGCCAGCACCTTAGCGGGAGAATCCAATGAGCAGTTCTTC. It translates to CASTLAGESNEQFF.

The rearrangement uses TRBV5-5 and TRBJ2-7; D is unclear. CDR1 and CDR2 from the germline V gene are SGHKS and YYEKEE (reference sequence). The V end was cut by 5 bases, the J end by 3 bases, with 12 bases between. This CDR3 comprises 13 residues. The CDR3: CASSYSGDYEQYF. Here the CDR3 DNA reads TGTGCCAGCAGTTACTCGGGCGACTACGAGCAGTACTTC.

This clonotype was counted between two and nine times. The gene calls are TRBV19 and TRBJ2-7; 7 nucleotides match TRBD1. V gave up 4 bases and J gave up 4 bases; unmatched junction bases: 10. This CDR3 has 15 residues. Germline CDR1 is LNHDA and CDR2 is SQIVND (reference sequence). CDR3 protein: CASSNPQGSFYEQYF. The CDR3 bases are TGTGCCAGTAGTAATCCACAGGGGAGCTTTTACGAGCAGTACTTC.

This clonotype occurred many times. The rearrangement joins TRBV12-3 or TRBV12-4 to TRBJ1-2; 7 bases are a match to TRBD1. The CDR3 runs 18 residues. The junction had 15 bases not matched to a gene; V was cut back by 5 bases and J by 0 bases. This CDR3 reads CASSPATGALAANYGYTF. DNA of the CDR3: TGTGCCAGCAGTCCCGCTACAGGGGCCCTGGCAGCTAACTATGGCTACACCTTC.

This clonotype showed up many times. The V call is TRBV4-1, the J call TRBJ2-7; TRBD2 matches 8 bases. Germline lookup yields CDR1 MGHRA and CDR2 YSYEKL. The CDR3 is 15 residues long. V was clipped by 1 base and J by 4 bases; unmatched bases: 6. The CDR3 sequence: CASSQVISGKYEQYF. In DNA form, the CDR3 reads TGCGCCAGCAGCCAAGTAATTAGCGGGAAGTACGAGCAGTACTTC.

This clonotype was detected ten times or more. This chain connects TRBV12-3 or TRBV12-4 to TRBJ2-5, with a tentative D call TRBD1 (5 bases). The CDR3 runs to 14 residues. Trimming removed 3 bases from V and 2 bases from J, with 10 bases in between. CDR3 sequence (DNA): TGTGCCAGCAGTTTTTTGACAGCTCAAGAGACCCAGTACTTC. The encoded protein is CASSFLTAQETQYF.

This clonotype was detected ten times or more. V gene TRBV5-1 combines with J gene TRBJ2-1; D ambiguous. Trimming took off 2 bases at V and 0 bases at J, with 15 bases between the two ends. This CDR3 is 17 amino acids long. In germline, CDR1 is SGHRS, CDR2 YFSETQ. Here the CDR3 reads CASSLNRGTSSYNEQFF. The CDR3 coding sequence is TGCGCCAGCAGCTTAAATAGAGGAACCAGCTCCTACAATGAGCAGTTCTTC.